Listed below are T cell receptor beta chains from one sample, sequenced in a study of CD8+ T cells in alopecia areata. Assay: immunoSEQ multiplex PCR; the TCRdb copy retains only in-frame clones and omits some. The sample records about 11,000 clones, roughly 60% being singletons. Sequenced here: skin, sampled at week 0. These TCRs come from a human donor with alopecia areata. The conserved cysteine and the conserved F or W are not part of the CDR3 here.

TRBV5-1	TRBJ1-6	ASSTRQAYNSPLH
TRBV6-5	TRBJ2-1	ASSNRGLSDEQF
TRBV6-1	TRBJ2-1	ASSEVAGPSHNEQF
TRBV4-1	TRBJ2-3	ASSQLASHSTDTQY
TRBV7-8	TRBJ1-1	ASSLFGRTSPLNTEAF
TRBV19	TRBJ2-7	ATGTGSYEQY
TRBV18	TRBJ1-2	ASSRPAGNYGYT
TRBV5-6	TRBJ1-2	ASSLDYGYT
TRBV2	TRBJ2-3	ASSERLSGDFTDTQY
TRBV6-6	TRBJ2-7	ASSPTSVTYEQY
TRBV5-5	TRBJ2-1	ASSLDSTVSYNEQF
TRBV4-1	TRBJ1-5	ASSQEQGVGQPQH
TRBV19	TRBJ1-5	ASSLDTNPRGYQPQH
TRBV2	TRBJ1-5	ASTTLRHSNQPQH
TRBV11-2	TRBJ2-7	ASGRELTYEQY
TRBV11-2	TRBJ2-7	ASSFRRGLAGGDEQY
TRBV5-1	TRBJ2-1	ASSAPNGTSGRAYSYNEQF
TRBV14	TRBJ2-5	ASSQYAGVWETQY
TRBV7-3	TRBJ2-1	ASSSSGSPYNEQF
TRBV10-3	TRBJ2-1	AIRFDPQNNEQF
TRBV13	TRBJ2-7	ASSPAFQYEQY
TRBV5-1	TRBJ2-5	ASSLNTGTGGIGETQY
TRBV21-1	TRBJ2-4	ASSSWNRPSKNIQY
TRBV6-1	TRBJ2-7	ASRQREYYEQY
TRBV29-1	TRBJ1-1	SVVGYTEAF
TRBV6-1	TRBJ2-3	ASSETSGGTDTQY
TRBV4-2	TRBJ2-5	ASSSWGAEQETQY
TRBV4-3	TRBJ2-3	ASSYTGTSTDTQY
TRBV7-9	TRBJ2-1	ASTLRGARINEQF
TRBV9	TRBJ2-7	ASSVGGGGDYEQY
TRBV7-2	TRBJ2-1	ASSQDMGNEQF
TRBV7-9	TRBJ2-1	ASSPPVASGDNEQF
TRBV13	TRBJ2-1	ASSRTGANYNEQF
TRBV7-9	TRBJ2-7	ASSFGQPSYEQY
TRBV2	TRBJ1-6	ASRIRASGRRVYNSPLH
TRBV6-1	TRBJ2-1	ASDRKEQF
TRBV5-1	TRBJ2-1	ASSATLTSGYNEQF
TRBV6-5	TRBJ1-6	ASSAGGQGGSPLH
TRBV5-1	TRBJ2-7	ASSFLSRDLGPYEQY
TRBV6-5	TRBJ1-2	ASSYEAGYGYT
TRBV9	TRBJ2-5	ASSVDREEAETQY
TRBV27	TRBJ2-5	ASSWGRGETQY
TRBV11-1	TRBJ1-5	ASSLGLGQPQH
TRBV19	TRBJ1-5	ASSRTGYNQPQH
TRBV19	TRBJ1-1	ASTHRGRFTEAF
TRBV11-2	TRBJ2-1	ASTLSQLRGPYNEQF
TRBV12-5	TRBJ2-3	ASGLVSGGHTDTQY
TRBV2	TRBJ2-4	ASSLRTSGPIAKNIQY
TRBV29-1	TRBJ2-7	SVEVLADPYEQY
TRBV10-2	TRBJ1-1	ASSVGGNTEAF
TRBV7-2	TRBJ2-7	ASSRGSGSFYEQY
TRBV9	TRBJ2-7	ASSATSGNYEQY